Below, one TCR beta chain is given with its context. The target antigen is unknown. This entry comes from a study of blood T cells in healthy people across ages. Study results and caveats: Strong correlation linked observed beta diversity and percent naive T cells.

CDR1 and CDR2 from the germline V gene are SGHTA and FQGNSA. V lost 4 bases to trimming and J lost 7 bases; unmatched junction nucleotides: 7. The CDR3 loop spans 15 amino acids. A sample-barcoded 5' primer and a J-beta primer mix were used in a second PCR of roughly 7 to 11 cycles. MiXCR, applied by TCRdb to the 5' RACE reads, yields one record per CDR3 protein. The repertoire holds 550,000 to 600,000 distinct CDR3 sequences, with 45% to 55% as singletons. The sequence came from a man of 80 years or more in good health. This sequence joins TRBV7-2 and TRBJ2-1, with 10 bases that match TRBD2. Source material: blood. This CDR3 is CASSSVSGGSNEQFF. As DNA, the CDR3 is TGTGCCAGCAGCTCCGTTAGCGGGGGGTCTAATGAGCAGTTCTTC.